What follows is one TCR beta chain and its context. This record belongs to a study of shared clonotypes between healthy human individuals. Background on the study: Serving as donors were a couple of women and three men, whose ages spanned 18 to 49.

Unmatched junction bases numbered 4, after V lost 2 bases and J lost 3 bases. The V gene's germline CDR1 is MNHEY and CDR2 SMNVEV (reference sequence). The CDR3 is 14 amino acids. Unsorted PBMC replicate PCRs used around 300 ng DNA, roughly 30,000 T cell genomes. In the authors' workflow: Without quality scores, immunoSEQ junctional reads could not be filtered like full-length reads. Profiled with immunoSEQ multiplex PCR; TCRdb holds only in-frame clones, not every one. V and J calls and clone size come straight from that table; D and trimming were deduced from the DNA. Here the sample spans hundreds of thousands of clones, around 77% being singletons.

The material sequenced was PBMCs. The receptor's source is a woman between 40 and 55 years old in good health. Some clones in this sample may be carry-over from other donors' samples. The chain is built from TRBV27 and TRBJ2-7, with TRBD2 matching 7 bases. This chain's CDR3 is CASSLGREFYEQYF. CDR3 coding DNA: TGTGCCAGCAGTTTAGGGCGGGAGTTCTACGAGCAGTACTTC.